This entry features one T cell receptor beta chain sequence. Its specificity is not known. Losses at the gene ends were 2 bases for V and 10 bases for J; bases not matched to a gene: 11. The CDR3 covers 15 residues. Germline CDR1 and CDR2: SGHTA and FQGTGA. The sample comes from a study of T cell responses to AZD1222 COVID-19 vaccine. Broader study findings: Just a handful of AZD1222 recipients tested seropositive at baseline. The reported proportion of spike-specific TCRs targeting unmutated variant regions was nearly half. After two AZD1222 doses, spike-specific TCR breadth and depth rose versus day 0. There were vaccine-associated CD4 TCRs across spike, dominant at 160-218 and 743-854.

Profiling relied on immunoSEQ multiplex PCR, and the TCRdb table lists in-frame clones only, not all of them. The sample lists around 150,000 clones; more than 90% were seen once. The sample here was peripheral blood, taken on day 0 of AZD1222 vaccination. The genes are TRBV7-3 and TRBJ2-1, with 7 bases that match TRBD2. This TCR was sampled from an adult in good health. The CDR3 region is CASSLGYMGGNEQFF. CDR3 nucleotide sequence: TGTGCCAGCAGCTTAGGGTATATGGGGGGGAACGAGCAGTTCTTC. The full variable domain, rest sourced from reference TRBV7-3 and TRBJ2-1, is GAGVSQTPSNKVTEKGKYVELRCDPISGHTALYWYRQSLGQGPEFLIYFQGTGAADDSGLPNDRFFAVRPEGSVSTLKIQRTERGDSAVYLCASSLGYMGGNEQFFGPGTRLTVL.